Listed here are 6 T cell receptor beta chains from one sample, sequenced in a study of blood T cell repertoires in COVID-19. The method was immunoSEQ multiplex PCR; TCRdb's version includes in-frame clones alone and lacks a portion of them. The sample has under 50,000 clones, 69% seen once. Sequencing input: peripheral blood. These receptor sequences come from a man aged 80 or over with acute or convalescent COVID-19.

CDR3 nucleotides: TGTGCCAGTAGTTTACTAGCGGGAGCGGGGACCGGGGAGCTGTTTTTT. This sequence encodes CASSLLAGAGTGELFF. V and J are TRBV19 and TRBJ2-2; TRBD2 matches 11 bases. With V trimmed by 5 bases and J by 5 bases, 7 bases remained unmatched. The germline V gene encodes CDR1 LNHDA and CDR2 SQIVND (reference sequence). This CDR3 spans 16 amino acids.

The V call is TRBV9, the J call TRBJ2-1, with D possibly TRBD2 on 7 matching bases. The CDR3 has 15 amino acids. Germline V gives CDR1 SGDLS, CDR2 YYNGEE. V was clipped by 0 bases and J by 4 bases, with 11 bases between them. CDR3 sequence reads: CASSVEGGLYNEQFF. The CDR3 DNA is TGTGCCAGCAGCGTAGAGGGGGGGCTGTACAATGAGCAGTTCTTC.

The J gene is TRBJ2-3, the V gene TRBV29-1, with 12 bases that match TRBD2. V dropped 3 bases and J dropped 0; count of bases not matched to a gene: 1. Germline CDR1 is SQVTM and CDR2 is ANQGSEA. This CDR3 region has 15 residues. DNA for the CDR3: TGCAGCGTTGACGGACTAGCGGGAAGCACAGATACGCAGTATTTT. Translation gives CSVDGLAGSTDTQYF.

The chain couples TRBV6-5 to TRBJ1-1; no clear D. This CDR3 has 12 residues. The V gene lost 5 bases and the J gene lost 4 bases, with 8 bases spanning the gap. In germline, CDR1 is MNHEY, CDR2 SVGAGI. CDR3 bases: TGTGCCAGCAGTCGCGGGCGCACTGAAGCTTTCTTT. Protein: CASSRGRTEAFF.

The CDR3 DNA reads TGTGCCAGCAGCTTAGGCGGGGCCATCACCCTCCAAGAGACCCAGTACTTC. Its translation is CASSLGGAITLQETQYF. The rearrangement uses TRBV7-6 and TRBJ2-5; maybe TRBD2 (6 bases). Germline CDR1 reads SGHVS; CDR2 reads FNYEAQ. CDR3 length equals 17 residues. V dropped 1 base and J dropped 1 base, with 16 bases sitting between them.

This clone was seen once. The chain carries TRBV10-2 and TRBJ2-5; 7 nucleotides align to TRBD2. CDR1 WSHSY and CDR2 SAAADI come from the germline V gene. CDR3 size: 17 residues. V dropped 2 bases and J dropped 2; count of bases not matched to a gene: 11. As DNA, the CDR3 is TGCGCCAGCAGTGAGGGGGGGGGATCTAGGGTGCAAGAGACCCAGTACTTC. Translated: CASSEGGGSRVQETQYF.